This T cell receptor beta chain is from a study of blood T cells in healthy people across ages. Study summary: Template switching captured about one barcoded beta molecule per two T cells.

The CDR3 length is 12 residues. V shed 3 bases, J shed 7 bases, and the junction held 6 bases outside the gene matches. Germline lookup yields CDR1 DFQATT and CDR2 SNEGSKA (reference sequence). Isolating PBMCs gave at least 6 million of these cells per sample. There are many counts of this clonotype. No antigen is known for it. Primers used in a second PCR of roughly 6 to 11 cycles were a sample-barcoded 5' primer and a J-beta primer mix. Each single sample gave us at least 3 million CDR3-containing paired-end reads. One entry per CDR3 protein, called by TCRdb with MiXCR from the 5' RACE reads. The sample contains 790,000 or so distinct CDR3 sequences, around 45% of which appear only once. General observations from the study: Expanded clonotype changes were possibly confounded by unknown donor CMV status.

The TCR originated in an elderly man in good health. The chain combines TRBV20-1 with TRBJ2-7, with 7 bases lining up with TRBD2. The sequencing input was blood. CDR3 sequence reads: CSARRELGEQYF. The DNA for the CDR3 is TGCAGTGCTAGGCGGGAGTTGGGTGAGCAGTACTTC.